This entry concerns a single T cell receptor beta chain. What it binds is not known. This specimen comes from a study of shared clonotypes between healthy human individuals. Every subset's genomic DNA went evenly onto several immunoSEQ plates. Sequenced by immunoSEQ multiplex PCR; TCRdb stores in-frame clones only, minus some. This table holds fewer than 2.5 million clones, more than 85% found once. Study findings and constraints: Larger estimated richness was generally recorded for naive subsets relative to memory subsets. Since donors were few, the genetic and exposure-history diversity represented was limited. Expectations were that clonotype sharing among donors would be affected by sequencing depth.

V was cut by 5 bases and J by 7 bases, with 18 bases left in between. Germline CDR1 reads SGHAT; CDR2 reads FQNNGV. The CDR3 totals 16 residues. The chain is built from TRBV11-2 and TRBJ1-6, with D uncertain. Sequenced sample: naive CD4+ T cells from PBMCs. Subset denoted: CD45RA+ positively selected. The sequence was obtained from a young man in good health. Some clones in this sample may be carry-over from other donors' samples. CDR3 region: CASSPPSGRANSPLHF. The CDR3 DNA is TGTGCCAGCAGCCCCCCCAGTGGGCGGGCCAATTCACCCCTCCACTTT.